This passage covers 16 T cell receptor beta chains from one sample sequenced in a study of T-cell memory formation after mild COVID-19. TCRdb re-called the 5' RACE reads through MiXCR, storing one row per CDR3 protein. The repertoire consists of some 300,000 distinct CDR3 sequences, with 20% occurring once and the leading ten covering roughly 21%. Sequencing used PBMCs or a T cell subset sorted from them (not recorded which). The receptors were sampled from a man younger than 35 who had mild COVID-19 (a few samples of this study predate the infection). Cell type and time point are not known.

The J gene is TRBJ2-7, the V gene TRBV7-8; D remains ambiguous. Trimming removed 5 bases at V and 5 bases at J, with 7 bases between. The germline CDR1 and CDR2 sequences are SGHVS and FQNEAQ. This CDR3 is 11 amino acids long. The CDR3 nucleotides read TGTGCCAGCAGCACCCCCGACGAGCAGTACTTC. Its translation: CASSTPDEQYF.

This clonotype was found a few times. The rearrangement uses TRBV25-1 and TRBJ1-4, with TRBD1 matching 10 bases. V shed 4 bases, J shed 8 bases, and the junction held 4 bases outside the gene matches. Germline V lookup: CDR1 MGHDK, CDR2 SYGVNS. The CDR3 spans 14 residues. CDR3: CASSATGGREKLFF. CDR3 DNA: TGTGCCAGCAGTGCGACAGGGGGCAGGGAAAAACTGTTTTTT.

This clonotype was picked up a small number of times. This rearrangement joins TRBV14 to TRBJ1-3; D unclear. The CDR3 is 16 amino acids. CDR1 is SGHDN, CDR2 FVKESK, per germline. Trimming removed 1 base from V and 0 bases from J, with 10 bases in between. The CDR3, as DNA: TGTGCCAGCAGCCAAGTAGGAGGATTCTCTGGAAACACCATATATTTT. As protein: CASSQVGGFSGNTIYF.

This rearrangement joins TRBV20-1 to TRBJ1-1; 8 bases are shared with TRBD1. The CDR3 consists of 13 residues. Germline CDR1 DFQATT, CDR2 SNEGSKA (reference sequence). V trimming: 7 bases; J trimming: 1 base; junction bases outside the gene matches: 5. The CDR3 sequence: CSVATGENTEAFF. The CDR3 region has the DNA TGCAGTGTAGCGACAGGGGAGAACACTGAAGCTTTCTTT.

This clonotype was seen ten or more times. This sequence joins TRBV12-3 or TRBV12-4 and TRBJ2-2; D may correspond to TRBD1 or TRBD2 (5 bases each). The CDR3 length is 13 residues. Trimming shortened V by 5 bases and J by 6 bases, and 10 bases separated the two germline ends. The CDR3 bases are TGTGCCAGCAGTCGCAGGGACCCCGGGGAGCTGTTTTTT. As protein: CASSRRDPGELFF.

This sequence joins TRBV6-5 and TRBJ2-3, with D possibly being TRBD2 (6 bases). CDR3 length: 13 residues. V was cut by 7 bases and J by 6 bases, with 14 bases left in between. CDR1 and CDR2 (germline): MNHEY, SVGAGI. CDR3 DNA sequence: TGTGCCAGCAATTCGGGAGCCGAGGATACGCAGTATTTT. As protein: CASNSGAEDTQYF.

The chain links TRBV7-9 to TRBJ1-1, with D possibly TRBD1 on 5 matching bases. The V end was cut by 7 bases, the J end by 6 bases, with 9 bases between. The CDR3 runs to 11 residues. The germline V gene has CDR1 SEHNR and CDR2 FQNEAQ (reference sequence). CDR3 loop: CASTLGAEAFF. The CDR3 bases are TGTGCCAGCACCCTGGGGGCTGAAGCTTTCTTT. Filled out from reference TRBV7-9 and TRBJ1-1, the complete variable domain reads DTGVSQNPRHKITKRGQNVTFRCDPISEHNRLYWYRQTLGQGPEFLTYFQNEAQLEKSRLLSDRFSAERPKGSFSTLEIQRTEQGDSAMYLCASTLGAEAFFGQGTRLTVV.

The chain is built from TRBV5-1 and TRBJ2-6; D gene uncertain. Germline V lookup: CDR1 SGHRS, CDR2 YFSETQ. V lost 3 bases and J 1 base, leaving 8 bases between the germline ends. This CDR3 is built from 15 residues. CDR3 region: CASSYQESGANVLTF. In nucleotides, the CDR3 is TGCGCCAGCAGCTACCAGGAGTCTGGGGCCAACGTCCTGACTTTC.

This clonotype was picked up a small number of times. Here the CDR3 DNA reads TGCAGTGCTAGATGGGGGGCTTACAATGAGCAGTTCTTC. It is translated as CSARWGAYNEQFF. This chain joins TRBV20-1 and TRBJ2-1; D might be TRBD1 or TRBD2, each matching 6 bases. Trimming took off 2 bases at V and 4 bases at J, with 9 bases between the two ends. The germline CDR1 and CDR2 sequences are DFQATT and SNEGSKA (reference sequence). This CDR3 has 13 amino acids.

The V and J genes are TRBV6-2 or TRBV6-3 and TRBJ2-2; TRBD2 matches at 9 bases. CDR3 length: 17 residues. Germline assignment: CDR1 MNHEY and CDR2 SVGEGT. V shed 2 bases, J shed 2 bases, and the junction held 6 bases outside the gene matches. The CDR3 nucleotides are TGTGCCAGCAGTTACGGAAGCGGGGGGCCTAACACCGGGGAGCTGTTTTTT. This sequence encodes CASSYGSGGPNTGELFF.

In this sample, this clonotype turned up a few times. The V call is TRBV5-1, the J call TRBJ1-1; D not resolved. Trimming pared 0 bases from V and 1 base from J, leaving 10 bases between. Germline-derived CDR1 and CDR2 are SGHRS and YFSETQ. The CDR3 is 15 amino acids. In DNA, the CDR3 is TGCGCCAGCAGCTTGGTCCGGGTCGGGAACACTGAAGCTTTCTTT. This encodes CASSLVRVGNTEAFF.

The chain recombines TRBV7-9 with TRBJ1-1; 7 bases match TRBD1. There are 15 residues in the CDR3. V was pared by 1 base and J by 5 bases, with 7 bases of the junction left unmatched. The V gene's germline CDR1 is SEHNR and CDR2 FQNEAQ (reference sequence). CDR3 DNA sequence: TGTGCCAGCAGCTTAGTAGGAGGGGGCGGAACTGAAGCTTTCTTT. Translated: CASSLVGGGGTEAFF.

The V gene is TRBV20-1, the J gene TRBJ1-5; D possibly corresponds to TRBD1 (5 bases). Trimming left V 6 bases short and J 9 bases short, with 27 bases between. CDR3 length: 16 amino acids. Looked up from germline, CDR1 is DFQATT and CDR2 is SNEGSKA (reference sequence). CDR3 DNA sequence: TGCAGTGCGACCGAATTGGGGGTACCGCGGGCAGGGCCCCAGCATTTT. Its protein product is CSATELGVPRAGPQHF.

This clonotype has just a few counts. The CDR3 protein is CASSLSNYNEQFF. As DNA, the CDR3 is TGCGCCAGCAGCTTGTCCAATTACAATGAGCAGTTCTTC. The chain recombines TRBV5-1 with TRBJ2-1; D call uncertain. Trimming removed 1 base from V and 4 bases from J, with 6 bases in between. Germline V gene lookup returns CDR1 SGHRS and CDR2 YFSETQ. The CDR3 extends over 13 amino acids.

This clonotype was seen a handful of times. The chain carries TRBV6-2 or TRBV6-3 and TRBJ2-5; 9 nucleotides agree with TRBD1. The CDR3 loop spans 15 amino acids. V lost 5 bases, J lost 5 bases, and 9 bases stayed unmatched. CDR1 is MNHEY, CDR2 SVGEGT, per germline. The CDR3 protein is CASSPGTGNRETQYF. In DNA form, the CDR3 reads TGTGCCAGCAGTCCTGGGACAGGGAACCGGGAGACCCAGTACTTC.

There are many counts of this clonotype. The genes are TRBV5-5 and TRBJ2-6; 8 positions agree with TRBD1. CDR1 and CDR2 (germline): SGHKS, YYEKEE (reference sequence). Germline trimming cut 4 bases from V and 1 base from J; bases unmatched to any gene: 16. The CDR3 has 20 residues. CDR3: CASSVVPGQASRSGANVLTF. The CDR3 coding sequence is TGTGCCAGCAGCGTCGTCCCGGGACAGGCTTCAAGGTCTGGGGCCAACGTCCTGACTTTC.